This T cell receptor beta chain was identified during a study of post-analysis software for immune sequencing data. Overall study context: Recorded subtypes: relapsing-remitting, secondary progressive, progressive-relapsing; some patients unannotated. Study outcomes and limitations: Those samples that were prepared in the same batch co-clustered strongly by F measure. Comparison with controls showed significantly lower normalized Chao1 diversity in multiple sclerosis patients. Among roughly 5 TRBV segments more frequent in patients than controls were TRBV5-6, TRBV5-1 and TRBV20-1.

Included in the TCR beta cDNA libraries were unique molecular identifiers. The authors obtained roughly 0.5 million cDNA molecules from around 1 to 9.1 million T cells. TCRdb itself ran the PCR reads through MiXCR, one entry per CDR3 protein. The table includes hundreds of thousands of distinct CDR3 sequences, about 32% detected once. This clonotype was found a few times. Its target is not known. Trimming cost V 0 bases and J 8 bases, with 10 bases left between them. The CDR3 is 13 amino acids. CDR1 and CDR2 (germline): MNHEY, SVGAGI. The chain recombines TRBV6-5 with TRBJ1-2, with a weak D call TRBD1 (5 bases). The origin of this receptor is a girl between 10 and 17 years old with multiple sclerosis. Sequencing was carried out using blood. The CDR3 spells CASSYSAGGGYTF. The CDR3, as DNA: TGTGCCAGCAGTTACTCTGCGGGGGGGGGCTACACCTTC.